The 26 T cell receptor beta chains in this list originate from one sample, sequenced in a study of cytomegalovirus exposure and HLA in healthy donors. Repertoires were generated with immunoSEQ multiplex PCR, while TCRdb's copy carries only in-frame clones and drops some. The sample has fewer than 140,000 clones, less than 90% seen once. Sequencing was performed on PBMCs. The receptors were gathered from a woman aged 18-35 years in good health and CMV-seropositive.

This chain joins TRBV27 and TRBJ1-6; 9 bases are shared with TRBD1. Germline CDR1 and CDR2: MNHEY and SMNVEV (reference sequence). This CDR3 comprises 14 residues. The J segment lost 9 bases and the V segment lost 9 bases, leaving 9 bases of the junction unmatched. CDR3 in DNA: TGTGCCAGTAGATCCACAGGGGGCAGTTCACCCCTCCACTTT. This gives the protein CASRSTGGSSPLHF.

V and J are TRBV6-5 and TRBJ1-2, with TRBD1 identical over 7 bases. This CDR3 is built from 13 residues. V lost 5 bases to trimming and J lost 4 bases; unmatched junction nucleotides: 4. CDR1 MNHEY and CDR2 SVGAGI come from the germline V gene. This CDR3 is CASSIQGIYGYTF. The DNA for the CDR3 is TGTGCCAGCAGTATACAGGGGATCTATGGCTACACCTTC.

This clone was found a few times. This chain uses TRBV20-1 with TRBJ2-7; D not certain. Between the trimmed V and J ends, which lost 3 bases and 3 bases, there was a span of 6 bases. Germline CDR1 reads DFQATT; CDR2 reads SNEGSKA (reference sequence). The CDR3 has 11 residues. The CDR3, as DNA: TGCAGTGCTAGCCACGACTACGAGCAGTACGTC. Translated: CSASHDYEQYV.

The gene calls are TRBV18 and TRBJ1-1; 11 bases match TRBD1. The CDR3 loop spans 16 amino acids. CDR1 is KGHSH and CDR2 is LQKENI in the germline V gene. V lost 3 bases to trimming and J lost 4 bases; unmatched junction nucleotides: 7. The CDR3 DNA sequence: TGTGCCAGCTCACCCCCTCGCGGACAGGGGGCCACTGAAGCTTTCTTT. Translated, it gives CASSPPRGQGATEAFF.

This clone was observed a single time. V gene TRBV2 combines with J gene TRBJ1-1, with D possibly matching TRBD1 (5 bases). V was pared by 8 bases and J by 0 bases, with 7 bases between. The CDR3 contains 12 residues. Germline CDR1 reads SNHLY; CDR2 reads FYNNEI. CDR3 in DNA: TGTGCCAGCGGAGGGGTGAACACTGAAGCTTTCTTT. Translation gives CASGGVNTEAFF. The variable domain in full, with the rest retrieved from reference TRBV2 and TRBJ1-1, is EPEVTQTPSHQVTQMGQEVILRCVPISNHLYFYWYRQILGQKVEFLVSFYNNEISEKSEIFDDQFSVERPDGSNFTLKIRSTKLEDSAMYFCASGGVNTEAFFGQGTRLTVV.

This clone has just a few counts. The CDR3, as DNA: TGTGCCAGTAGTTCCCCGGGACAAACCTACGAGCAGTACTTC. It encodes CASSSPGQTYEQYF. The chain couples TRBV19 to TRBJ2-7; tentatively, D is TRBD1 (6 bases). V shed 5 bases and J shed 2 bases, with 13 bases lying between them. Per the germline V gene, CDR1 is LNHDA and CDR2 is SQIVND (reference sequence). The CDR3 consists of 14 residues.

This chain connects TRBV28 to TRBJ2-5, with D perhaps TRBD2 (5 bases). The CDR3 has 16 amino acids. Looked up from germline, CDR1 is MDHEN and CDR2 is SYDVKM. V lost 5 bases, J lost 3 bases, and 19 bases lay in between. The CDR3 protein is CASSPAGPYLEETQYF. CDR3 sequence (DNA): TGTGCCAGCAGTCCCGCGGGCCCATACCTTGAAGAGACCCAGTACTTC.

V usage is TRBV18 and J usage is TRBJ2-2; maybe TRBD1 (5 bases). The CDR3 spans 17 residues. Per the germline V gene, CDR1 is KGHSH and CDR2 is LQKENI. Deletions cut 3 bases from V and 2 bases from J, with 16 bases between. As DNA, the CDR3 is TGTGCCAGCTCACCGCTCCATGAGGACACTAACACCGGGGAGCTGTTTTTT. Translated, it gives CASSPLHEDTNTGELFF.

This rearrangement joins TRBV4-1 to TRBJ2-7; 8 bases fit TRBD2. The CDR3 is 17 amino acids. Germline V gene data show CDR1 as MGHRA and CDR2 as YSYEKL. The V gene end was trimmed by 1 base and the J gene end by 1 base; junction bases not matched to a gene: 9. CDR3 nucleotides: TGCGCCAGCAGCCAAGCCGCCGGGACTAGTCTTTCCTACGAGCAGTACTTC. Encoded protein: CASSQAAGTSLSYEQYF.

This clone was recorded once. J is TRBJ1-4 and V is TRBV27; TRBD1 agrees at 8 bases. The CDR3 loop spans 15 amino acids. The V and J ends lost 6 bases and 5 bases, in that order; junction bases with no gene match: 8. In germline, CDR1 is MNHEY, CDR2 SMNVEV (reference sequence). CDR3 DNA sequence: TGTGCCAGCAGCTCCAGGACAGGGAGAAATGAAAAACTGTTTTTT. Its translation is CASSSRTGRNEKLFF.

The chain employs TRBV7-8 and TRBJ1-2; TRBD1 matches at 7 bases. The germline V gene encodes CDR1 SGHVS and CDR2 FQNEAQ. The CDR3 contains 13 residues. The V gene end was trimmed by 5 bases and the J gene end by 4 bases; junction bases not matched to a gene: 4. Here the CDR3 DNA reads TGTGCCAGCAGCGCGCGGGACAGCTATGGCTACACCTTC. Translation: CASSARDSYGYTF.

This clone has only a few counts. The chain carries TRBV5-1 and TRBJ1-1; a weak D match, TRBD1 (6 bases). Germline V CDR1 and CDR2: SGHRS, YFSETQ. The ends were cut back, 5 bases at V and 0 bases at J, with 11 bases in the middle. The CDR3 loop spans 14 amino acids. DNA of the CDR3: TGCGCCAGCAGTCCAGGGGAGATGAACACTGAAGCTTTCTTT. It encodes CASSPGEMNTEAFF. Looking up the rest from reference TRBV5-1 and TRBJ1-1 gives the full variable domain: KAGVTQTPRYLIKTRGQQVTLSCSPISGHRSVSWYQQTPGQGLQFLFEYFSETQRNKGNFPGRFSGRQFSNSRSEMNVSTLELGDSALYLCASSPGEMNTEAFFGQGTRLTVV.

This chain joins TRBV19 and TRBJ1-5, with D unresolved. The V gene's germline CDR1 is LNHDA and CDR2 SQIVND (reference sequence). This CDR3 comprises 17 residues. Trimming removed 3 bases at V and 5 bases at J, with 20 bases between. In DNA, the CDR3 is TGTGCCAGTAGTATTTGGGTAGACATTCCACTAGATCAGCCCCAGCATTTT. As protein: CASSIWVDIPLDQPQHF.

The gene calls are TRBV27 and TRBJ2-7, with D tentatively TRBD2 (7 bases). The CDR3 is 15 amino acids. From germline, CDR1 is MNHEY and CDR2 SMNVEV (reference sequence). V lost 6 bases, J lost 2 bases, and 17 bases lay in between. CDR3 DNA: TGTGCCAGCAGCCCTCGGGGGGCCGCGACCTACGAGCAGTACGTC. Protein: CASSPRGAATYEQYV.

This chain joins TRBV7-2 and TRBJ2-3; no clear D. V shed 2 bases and J shed 0 bases, with 9 bases lying between them. The CDR3 loop spans 15 amino acids. Germline lookup yields CDR1 SGHTA and CDR2 FQGNSA. The CDR3 here is CASSLWPRSTDTQYF. The CDR3, as DNA: TGTGCCAGCAGCTTATGGCCTAGAAGCACAGATACGCAGTATTTT.

The chain employs TRBV15 and TRBJ1-4, with no clear D. Germline CDR1 is LNHNV and CDR2 is YYDKDF (reference sequence). V gave up 2 bases and J gave up 2 bases, with 3 bases separating them. The CDR3 length is 13 residues. CDR3: CATSRQTNEKLFF. For the CDR3, the DNA is TGTGCCACCAGCAGACAGACTAATGAAAAACTGTTTTTT.

This chain links TRBV6-1 with TRBJ1-4; 10 nucleotides match TRBD1. Per the germline V gene, CDR1 is MNHNS and CDR2 is SASEGT. The CDR3 contains 16 residues. J gave up 8 bases and V 0 bases, and 6 bases lay outside the gene matches. The CDR3, as DNA: TGTGCCAGCAGTGAAGCGATCGGGACAGGGGAAGAAAAACTGTTTTTT. Its translation is CASSEAIGTGEEKLFF.

This clone appeared a single time. The chain recombines TRBV27 with TRBJ1-2; 8 nucleotides align to TRBD1. CDR3 length: 17 amino acids. In germline, CDR1 is MNHEY, CDR2 SMNVEV (reference sequence). J was trimmed by 5 bases and V by 6 bases; bases with no gene match: 17. The CDR3 here is CASRRHFAQGETYGYTF. As DNA, the CDR3 is TGTGCCAGCAGGCGACACTTCGCACAGGGGGAGACTTATGGCTACACCTTC.

The rearrangement links TRBV9 to TRBJ1-4, with a possible D match to TRBD1 (5 bases). The CDR3 spans 15 residues. V was shortened by 0 bases and J by 5 bases, with 11 bases between the two germline ends. CDR1 SGDLS and CDR2 YYNGEE come from the germline V gene. The CDR3 bases are TGTGCCAGCAGCGTAGCCCAGGGCATCAATGAAAAACTGTTTTTT. Amino acid sequence: CASSVAQGINEKLFF.

The J gene is TRBJ2-5, the V gene TRBV2, with D maybe TRBD2 (7 bases). This CDR3 comprises 12 residues. Trimming stripped 7 bases from V and 5 bases from J, with 11 bases between. Germline lookup yields CDR1 SNHLY and CDR2 FYNNEI. CDR3 residues: CASTGGGETQYF. CDR3 sequence (DNA): TGTGCCAGCACGGGGGGCGGGGAGACCCAGTACTTC.

This clone appeared a few times. The chain employs TRBV6-5 and TRBJ1-5; D may be TRBD1 (6 bases). The germline gives CDR1 MNHEY, CDR2 SVGAGI. The CDR3 extends over 14 amino acids. With 2 bases removed from V and 6 bases from J, the gap between germline ends came to 11 bases. CDR3 sequence (DNA): TGTGCCAGCAGTTACGGGGGGGGCGGTCAGCCCCAGCATTTT. Translated, it gives CASSYGGGGQPQHF.

The rearrangement uses TRBV29-1 and TRBJ1-2; D is ambiguous. The CDR3 spans 13 residues. The ends were cut back, 4 bases at V and 0 bases at J, with 9 bases in the middle. Germline V lookup: CDR1 SQVTM, CDR2 ANQGSEA. CDR3 sequence (DNA): TGCAGCGTTGCCAACAGAGCTAACTATGGCTACACCTTC. Encoded protein: CSVANRANYGYTF. The whole variable domain, filled in from reference TRBV29-1 and TRBJ1-2, reads SAVISQKPSRDICQRGTSLTIQCQVDSQVTMMFWYRQQPGQSLTLIATANQGSEATYESGFVIDKFPISRPNLTFSTLTVSNMSPEDSSIYLCSVANRANYGYTFGSGTRLTVV.

The chain employs TRBV18 and TRBJ2-7; D is perhaps TRBD1 (6 bases). From germline, CDR1 is KGHSH and CDR2 LQKENI. V was clipped by 4 bases and J by 7 bases, with 17 bases between them. This CDR3 has 14 residues. The DNA of the CDR3 is TGTGCCAGCTCACTGGGAACAGGGATGGGGGAGCAGTACTTC. Amino acid sequence: CASSLGTGMGEQYF.

The rearrangement links TRBV10-3 to TRBJ1-1; D possibly corresponds to TRBD1 (6 bases). Trimming removed 4 bases at V and 1 base at J, with 10 bases between. The germline CDR1 and CDR2 sequences are ENHRY and SYGVKD. This CDR3 has 14 residues. CDR3 sequence: CAISGLQGNTEAFF. The CDR3 DNA reads as TGTGCCATCAGTGGCCTACAGGGGAACACTGAAGCTTTCTTT.

The chain recombines TRBV13 with TRBJ1-3; TRBD1 matches 9 bases. V shed 4 bases and J 5 bases; nucleotides not matched to a gene: 3. The CDR3 has 14 residues. Germline CDR1 and CDR2: PRHDT and FYEKMQ (reference sequence). CDR3 bases: TGTGCCAGCAGCTGGGGACAGGGACGAAACACCATATATTTT. This translates into CASSWGQGRNTIYF.

This clone has just one count. The chain combines TRBV18 with TRBJ2-7; weak D call: TRBD1 (8 bases). Germline assignment: CDR1 KGHSH and CDR2 LQKENI. V lost 8 bases and J lost 1, with 21 bases in between. The CDR3 is 16 residues long. CDR3 sequence reads: CASATGGAGRSYEQYF. CDR3 nucleotide sequence: TGTGCCAGCGCCACAGGGGGGGCAGGGCGATCCTACGAGCAGTACTTC.